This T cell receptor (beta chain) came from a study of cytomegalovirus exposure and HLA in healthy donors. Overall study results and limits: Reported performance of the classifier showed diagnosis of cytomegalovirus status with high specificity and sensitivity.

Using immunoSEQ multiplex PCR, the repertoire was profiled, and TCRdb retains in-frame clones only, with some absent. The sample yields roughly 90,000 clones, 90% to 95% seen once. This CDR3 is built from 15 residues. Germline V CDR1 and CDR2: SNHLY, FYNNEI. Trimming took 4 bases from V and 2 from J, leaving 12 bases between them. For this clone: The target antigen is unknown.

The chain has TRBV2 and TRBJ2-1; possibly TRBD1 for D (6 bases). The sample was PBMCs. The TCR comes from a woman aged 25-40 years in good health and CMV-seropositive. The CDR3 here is CASSADRTTYNEQFF. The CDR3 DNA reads TGTGCCAGCAGTGCCGACAGGACAACCTACAATGAGCAGTTCTTC.